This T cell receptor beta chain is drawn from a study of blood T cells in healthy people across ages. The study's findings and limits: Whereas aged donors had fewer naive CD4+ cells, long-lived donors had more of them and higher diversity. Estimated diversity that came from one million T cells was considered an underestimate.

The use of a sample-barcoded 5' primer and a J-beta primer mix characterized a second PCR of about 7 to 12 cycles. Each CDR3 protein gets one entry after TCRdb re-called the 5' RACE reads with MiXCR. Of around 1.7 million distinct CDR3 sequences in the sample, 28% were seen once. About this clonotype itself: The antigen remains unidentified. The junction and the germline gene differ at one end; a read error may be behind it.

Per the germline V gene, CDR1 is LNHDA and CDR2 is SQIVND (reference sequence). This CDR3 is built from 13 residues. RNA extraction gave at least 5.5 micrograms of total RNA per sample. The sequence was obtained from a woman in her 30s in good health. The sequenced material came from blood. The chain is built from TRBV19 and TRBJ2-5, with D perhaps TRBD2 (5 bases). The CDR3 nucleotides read TGTGCCAGGAGTAGGCGGGACCAAGAGACCCAGTACTTC. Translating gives CARSRRDQETQYF.